Presented here are 11 T cell receptor beta chains from one specimen sequenced in a study of cytomegalovirus exposure and HLA in healthy donors. PCR amplification relied on 60 Vbeta primers (plus 13 Jbeta primers). Here immunoSEQ multiplex PCR was the method, and the copy in TCRdb shows in-frame clones only, minus some. The table has about 82,000 clones, roughly 64% seen once; the top ten hold about 15%. The sequencing sample was made of PBMCs. These receptors all stem from a woman aged 40 to 50 in good health and CMV-seropositive.

With respect to this clone: The junction shows a germline mismatch at one end, possibly a read error. The chain has TRBV7-8 and TRBJ2-7; 10 bases line up with TRBD2. This CDR3 region has 15 residues. Per the germline V gene, CDR1 is SGHVS and CDR2 is FQNEAQ. In nucleotides, the CDR3 is TGTGCCAGCAGCCTAGCGGGAGTTGGGTCCTACGAGCAGTACTTC. This gives the protein CASSLAGVGSYEQYF.

This clone was seen a single time. The chain links TRBV4-3 to TRBJ2-5, with D possibly TRBD2 on 6 matching bases. The J call may be mistaken, given a closer DNA end match to TRBJ2-7. Per the germline V gene, CDR1 is LGHNA and CDR2 is YSLEER. This CDR3 has 15 residues. For the CDR3, the DNA is TGCGCCAGCAGCCAAGTCCAGGGACTTTTTTACGAGCAGTACTTC. Protein sequence: CASSQVQGLFYEQYF.

V and J are TRBV13 and TRBJ2-1; 10 bases match TRBD1. The V and J ends lost 5 bases and 9 bases, in that order; junction bases with no gene match: 7. Germline values: CDR1 PRHDT, CDR2 FYEKMQ (reference sequence). This CDR3 comprises 14 residues. The CDR3 region has the DNA TGTGCCAGCAGCCGTAGGGACAGGGGCAGTGAGCAGTTCTTC. Protein: CASSRRDRGSEQFF.

V is TRBV7-9 and J is TRBJ2-4; 9 nucleotides line up with TRBD1. The CDR3 covers 14 residues. Germline V gene data show CDR1 as SEHNR and CDR2 as FQNEAQ (reference sequence). The junction had 11 bases not matched to a gene; V was cut back by 5 bases and J by 12 bases. The CDR3 nucleotides are TGTGCCAGCAGCACATTGGACAGGGGAGTAAGTCAGTACTTC. Translated, it gives CASSTLDRGVSQYF.

The chain combines TRBV7-2 with TRBJ1-2; possibly TRBD1 for D (5 bases). Trimming took 1 base from V and 6 from J, leaving 9 bases between them. The CDR3 spans 13 residues. Germline V CDR1 and CDR2: SGHTA, FQGNSA. The CDR3 DNA reads as TGTGCCAGCAGCTTAGTGGGGGGAGATGGCTACACCTTC. The encoded protein is CASSLVGGDGYTF. The full variable domain, completed using reference TRBV7-2 and TRBJ1-2, is GAGVSQSPSNKVTEKGKDVELRCDPISGHTALYWYRQSLGQGLEFLIYFQGNSAPDKSGLPSDRFSAERTGGSVSTLTIQRTQQEDSAVYLCASSLVGGDGYTFGSGTRLTVV.

This clone appeared a single time. The chain is built from TRBV7-2 and TRBJ2-1, with 7 bases matching TRBD2. With V trimmed by 6 bases and J by 3 bases, 8 bases remained unmatched. The CDR3 has 15 residues. Germline CDR1 reads SGHTA; CDR2 reads FQGNSA. In DNA, the CDR3 is TGTGCCAGCAGACAGACTAGCACGGACTACAATGAGCAGTTCTTC. Encoded protein: CASRQTSTDYNEQFF.

The chain joins TRBV7-2 to TRBJ2-7, with 10 positions matching TRBD1. Germline CDR1 and CDR2: SGHTA and FQGNSA. J was trimmed by 2 bases and V by 2 bases; bases with no gene match: 6. The CDR3 covers 16 residues. CDR3 loop: CASSLQPGTGAYEQYF. The CDR3 coding sequence is TGTGCCAGCAGCTTACAACCGGGGACAGGGGCCTACGAGCAGTACTTC. The whole variable domain, filled in from reference TRBV7-2 and TRBJ2-7, reads GAGVSQSPSNKVTEKGKDVELRCDPISGHTALYWYRQSLGQGLEFLIYFQGNSAPDKSGLPSDRFSAERTGGSVSTLTIQRTQQEDSAVYLCASSLQPGTGAYEQYFGPGTRLTVT.

The chain carries TRBV14 and TRBJ2-1, with 11 positions matching TRBD2. CDR3 length equals 16 residues. Germline V gene sequence: CDR1 SGHDN, CDR2 FVKESK. With 2 bases clipped from V and 7 bases from J, the junction kept 7 bases outside the gene matches. CDR3 coding DNA: TGTGCCAGCAGCCAACCCCAACTAGCGGGAGAGAATGAGCAGTTCTTC. Encoded protein: CASSQPQLAGENEQFF.

The chain employs TRBV5-5 and TRBJ2-2; TRBD2 matches 10 bases. The germline CDR1 and CDR2 sequences are SGHKS and YYEKEE (reference sequence). The CDR3 totals 18 residues. V dropped 0 bases and J dropped 2; count of bases not matched to a gene: 7. The CDR3 sequence is CASSLAASGSYNTGELFF. CDR3 nucleotide sequence: TGTGCCAGCAGCTTGGCAGCTAGCGGGAGTTACAACACCGGGGAGCTGTTTTTT.

V and J are TRBV2 and TRBJ1-2, with 7 positions matching TRBD1. CDR1 and CDR2 from the germline V gene are SNHLY and FYNNEI. CDR3 size: 13 residues. V trimming: 6 bases; J trimming: 6 bases; junction bases outside the gene matches: 7. The CDR3 region has the DNA TGTGCCAGCAGGGATGGACAGGCGGATGGCTACACCTTC. Translated, it gives CASRDGQADGYTF.

This clone was seen more than once but under ten times. The chain combines TRBV4-1 with TRBJ1-4; D is perhaps TRBD1 (5 bases). This CDR3 has 14 amino acids. Looked up from germline, CDR1 is MGHRA and CDR2 is YSYEKL. The ends were cut back, 1 base at V and 8 bases at J, with 11 bases in the middle. The CDR3 here is CASSQVGEGEKLFF. DNA of the CDR3: TGCGCCAGCAGCCAAGTGGGGGAGGGGGAAAAACTGTTTTTT.